This T cell receptor (beta chain) was recorded in a study of blood T cell repertoires in COVID-19. Study-level background: The origin of the acute and convalescent COVID-19 samples was the United States, Italy and Spain. PBMCs, B-cell-depleted T cells, or T cells were the source of the cDNA or gDNA that made up the material.

Under the authors' procedure: Nucleated cell counts were estimated from reference gene primer amplification. Only in-frame clones appear in the TCRdb table, and some are missing; sequencing was by immunoSEQ multiplex PCR. V, J and clone size are those of that table, while D and trimming were read from the DNA. The table records roughly 190,000 clones, roughly 87% of them present only once. Germline lookup yields CDR1 MNHEY and CDR2 SMNVEV (reference sequence). This CDR3 has 15 residues. Losses at the gene ends were 5 bases for V and 0 bases for J; bases not matched to a gene: 3. The chain carries TRBV27 and TRBJ1-4, with 7 bases lining up with TRBD1. The source material was peripheral blood. This receptor was obtained from a woman aged 40 to 50 with acute or convalescent COVID-19. The CDR3 spells CASSGTASTNEKLFF. The CDR3 DNA follows: TGTGCCAGCAGTGGGACAGCGTCAACTAATGAAAAACTGTTTTTT. Combining the CDR3 with reference TRBV27 and TRBJ1-4 gives the whole variable domain EAQVTQNPRYLITVTGKKLTVTCSQNMNHEYMSWYRQDPGLGLRQIYYSMNVEVTDKGDVPEGYKVSRKEKRNFPLILESPSPNQTSLYFCASSGTASTNEKLFFGSGTQLSVL.